This record covers a single T cell receptor (beta chain). The PCR made use of 60 Vbeta and 13 Jbeta primers. TCRdb's table, derived via immunoSEQ multiplex PCR, lists solely in-frame clones and lacks some. The sample holds 160,000 or so clones; approximately 79% are singletons and the top ten take 6.3%. These data come from a study of cytomegalovirus exposure and HLA in healthy donors. V was trimmed by 2 bases and J by 12 bases, leaving 21 bases between them. CDR1 and CDR2 from the germline V gene are SGHDT and YYEEEE. The CDR3 runs to 15 residues. The receptor's source is a man aged 35 to 55 in good health and CMV-seropositive. This chain uses TRBV5-6 with TRBJ1-5; D remains ambiguous. Source material: PBMCs. The DNA for the CDR3 is TGTGCCAGCAGCTTAGGTATGGATCGTATGAGGGTCCAGCATTTT. It encodes CASSLGMDRMRVQHF.